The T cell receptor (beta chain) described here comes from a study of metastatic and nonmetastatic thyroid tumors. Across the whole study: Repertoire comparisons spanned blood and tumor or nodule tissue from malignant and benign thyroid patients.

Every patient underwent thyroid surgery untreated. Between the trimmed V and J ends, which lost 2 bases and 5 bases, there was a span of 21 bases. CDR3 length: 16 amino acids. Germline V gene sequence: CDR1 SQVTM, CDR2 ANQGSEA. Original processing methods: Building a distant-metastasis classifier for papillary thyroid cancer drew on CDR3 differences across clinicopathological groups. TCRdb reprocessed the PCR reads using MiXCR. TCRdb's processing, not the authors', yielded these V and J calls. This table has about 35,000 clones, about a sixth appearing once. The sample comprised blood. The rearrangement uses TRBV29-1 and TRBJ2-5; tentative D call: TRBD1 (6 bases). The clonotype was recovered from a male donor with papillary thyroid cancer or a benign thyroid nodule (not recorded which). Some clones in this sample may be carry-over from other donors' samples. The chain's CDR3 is CSVELRGTCTLETQYF. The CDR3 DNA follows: TGCAGCGTTGAATTAAGAGGGACATGTACGCTGGAGACCCAGTACTTC.